Below are 13 T cell receptor beta chains sequenced from a single sample in a study of neoadjuvant nivolumab and ipilimumab in lung cancer (dated by TCRdb to the early 2020s). This sample's time point label indicates: at surgical resection after neoadjuvant nivolumab +/- ipilimumab. The receptor library was made with the immunoSEQ multiplex PCR assay. What TCRdb holds here is the immuneACCESS table cut down to in-frame rearrangements. Part of the clones is not present; checked against another copy, under half of the missing clones reflect an unresolved V gene, and the others are unexplained. This sample lists 30,000 or so clones; 80% to 95% were detected once. The ten biggest clones cover 2% to 2.5% of the sample. The input for sequencing was peripheral blood, taken after neoadjuvant nivolumab, alone or with ipilimumab, at or shortly before surgery. These receptors all come from an adult with non-small cell lung cancer.

The chain combines TRBV10-2 with TRBJ1-2; 8 positions match TRBD1. V was pared by 7 bases and J by 0 bases, with 4 bases of the junction left unmatched. The CDR3 covers 14 residues. The germline V gene encodes CDR1 WSHSY and CDR2 SAAADI. Here the CDR3 DNA reads TGCGCCAGCACCTCGACAGGGGCTAACTATGGCTACACCTTC. Translation: CASTSTGANYGYTF.

This clone is medium-sized by share. The chain carries TRBV27 and TRBJ1-1, with 8 bases fitting TRBD1. The CDR3 covers 13 residues. V was clipped by 6 bases and J by 0 bases; unmatched bases: 0. Germline CDR1 reads MNHEY; CDR2 reads SMNVEV (reference sequence). The CDR3 here is CASRTGVNTEAFF. The CDR3 region has the DNA TGTGCCAGCAGGACAGGGGTGAACACTGAAGCTTTCTTT.

The chain uses TRBV28 and TRBJ2-1; 9 positions match TRBD1. The germline CDR1 and CDR2 sequences are MDHEN and SYDVKM. The CDR3 sequence is 15 residues long. The V segment lost 2 bases and the J segment 6 bases; nucleotides outside the gene matches: 5. CDR3 residues: CASSLRDRVTNEQFF. The CDR3 DNA reads TGTGCCAGCAGTTTAAGGGACAGGGTCACCAATGAGCAGTTCTTC.

The J gene is TRBJ2-3, the V gene TRBV5-1; TRBD1 or TRBD2 may be the D gene (5 bases each). CDR3 length: 13 residues. V shed 3 bases and J shed 0 bases, with 5 bases lying between them. CDR1 and CDR2 from the germline V gene are SGHRS and YFSETQ. The CDR3 DNA sequence: TGCGCCAGCAGCTGGGACAGCACAGATACGCAGTATTTT. This translates into CASSWDSTDTQYF.

The CDR3 bases are TGTGCCAGCAGTCAAACTCCCTACGAGCAGTACTTC. Translating gives CASSQTPYEQYF. The V call is TRBV6-6, the J call TRBJ2-7; D is undetermined. V was shortened by 5 bases and J by 2 bases, with 7 bases between the two germline ends. Germline V gene sequence: CDR1 MNHNY, CDR2 SVGAGI (reference sequence). The CDR3 loop spans 12 amino acids.

The gene calls are TRBV19 and TRBJ2-7; D may be TRBD2 (6 bases). Germline V CDR1 and CDR2: LNHDA, SQIVND (reference sequence). The CDR3 runs to 14 residues. V lost 3 bases to trimming and J lost 7 bases, with 16 bases between them. CDR3 nucleotides: TGTGCCAGTAGTATGAGGGGATCCGCGGGGGAGCAGTACTTC. Encoded protein: CASSMRGSAGEQYF.

The chain employs TRBV7-8 and TRBJ2-5; TRBD2 matches 7 bases. The CDR3 loop spans 16 amino acids. Losses at the gene ends were 1 base for V and 5 bases for J; bases not matched to a gene: 10. CDR1 SGHVS and CDR2 FQNEAQ come from the germline V gene. CDR3 nucleotide sequence: TGTGCCAGCAGCTTAGGGTCGGGCGGGAGCTTTGAGACCCAGTACTTC. It encodes CASSLGSGGSFETQYF.

This sequence joins TRBV25-1 and TRBJ2-7; 7 nucleotides match TRBD2. V was pared by 6 bases and J by 0 bases, with 17 bases of the junction left unmatched. Germline V gives CDR1 MGHDK, CDR2 SYGVNS. The CDR3 consists of 18 residues. CDR3 DNA sequence: TGTGCCAGCAGCCCTAATCGCTGGAGCGGGAAGCCCTCCTACGAGCAGTACTTC. Its translation: CASSPNRWSGKPSYEQYF.

This clone has only one observation. The rearrangement joins TRBV10-3 to TRBJ2-7; D unresolved. The ends were cut back, 2 bases at V and 2 bases at J, with 13 bases in the middle. The germline V gene has CDR1 ENHRY and CDR2 SYGVKD. The CDR3 has 15 amino acids. CDR3 coding DNA: TGTGCCATCAGTGAGGGTAGCTCCACTACCTACGAGCAGTACTTC. Protein: CAISEGSSTTYEQYF.

V is TRBV29-1 and J is TRBJ1-2, with no clear D. V was cut by 7 bases and J by 1 base, with 7 bases left in between. Germline V CDR1 and CDR2: SQVTM, ANQGSEA. CDR3 length: 11 residues. CDR3 in amino acids: CSGQINYGYTF. In DNA form, the CDR3 reads TGCAGCGGCCAGATTAACTATGGCTACACCTTC.

This clone showed up just once. The chain combines TRBV5-1 with TRBJ1-1, with D uncertain. Trimming left V 0 bases short and J 0 bases short, with 12 bases between. The CDR3 consists of 16 residues. The germline gives CDR1 SGHRS, CDR2 YFSETQ. DNA for the CDR3: TGCGCCAGCAGCTTGGCCCCCAACCGAATGAACACTGAAGCTTTCTTT. Translating gives CASSLAPNRMNTEAFF.

The J gene is TRBJ2-7, the V gene TRBV9, with D perhaps TRBD1 or TRBD2 (5 bases each). This CDR3 is 15 amino acids long. V shed 4 bases and J shed 2 bases, with 16 bases lying between them. CDR1 is SGDLS, CDR2 YYNGEE, per germline. This CDR3 reads CASSYGTADTYEQYF. As DNA, the CDR3 is TGTGCCAGCAGCTACGGGACGGCCGATACCTACGAGCAGTACTTC. The variable domain in full, with the rest retrieved from reference TRBV9 and TRBJ2-7, is DSGVTQTPKHLITATGQRVTLRCSPRSGDLSVYWYQQSLDQGLQFLIQYYNGEERAKGNILERFSAQQFPDLHSELNLSSLELGDSALYFCASSYGTADTYEQYFGPGTRLTVT.

The gene calls are TRBV9 and TRBJ2-2; no clear D gene. CDR3 size: 14 residues. Germline V lookup: CDR1 SGDLS, CDR2 YYNGEE. Trimming shortened V by 0 bases and J by 3 bases, and 6 bases separated the two germline ends. CDR3 DNA sequence: TGTGCCAGCAGCGTAGCAGATTACACCGGGGAGCTGTTTTTT. Translated, it gives CASSVADYTGELFF.